The T cell receptor beta chain under discussion was sequenced for a study of cytomegalovirus exposure and HLA in healthy donors. Amplification used 60 Vbeta primers and 13 Jbeta primers. Repertoires were generated with immunoSEQ multiplex PCR, while TCRdb's copy carries only in-frame clones and drops some. The sample yields some 150,000 clones, approximately 79% seen once. The CDR3 length is 15 residues. CDR1 and CDR2 from the germline V gene are SGDLS and YYNGEE. J was trimmed by 8 bases and V by 2 bases; bases with no gene match: 5. In its sample, this clone was seen once. V gene TRBV9 combines with J gene TRBJ2-3; 13 bases are shared with TRBD2. Sequencing used PBMCs. This receptor was obtained from a middle-aged man in good health and CMV-seronegative. CDR3 bases: TGTGCCAGCAGCGTCCGACTAGCGGGAGGCGGTACGCAGTATTTT. It yields the protein CASSVRLAGGGTQYF. The full variable domain, its missing parts supplied by reference TRBV9 and TRBJ2-3, is DSGVTQTPKHLITATGQRVTLRCSPRSGDLSVYWYQQSLDQGLQFLIQYYNGEERAKGNILERFSAQQFPDLHSELNLSSLELGDSALYFCASSVRLAGGGTQYFGPGTRLTVL.